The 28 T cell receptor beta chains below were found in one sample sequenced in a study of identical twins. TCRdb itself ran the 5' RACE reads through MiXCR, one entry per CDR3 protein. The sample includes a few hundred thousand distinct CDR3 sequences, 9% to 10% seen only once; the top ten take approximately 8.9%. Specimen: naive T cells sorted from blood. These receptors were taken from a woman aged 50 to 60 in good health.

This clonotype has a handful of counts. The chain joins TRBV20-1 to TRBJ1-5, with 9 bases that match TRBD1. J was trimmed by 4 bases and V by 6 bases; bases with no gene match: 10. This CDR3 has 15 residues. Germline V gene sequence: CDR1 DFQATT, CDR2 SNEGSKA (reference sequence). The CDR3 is CSARQGGLLNQPQHF. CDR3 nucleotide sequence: TGCAGTGCCAGACAGGGGGGGTTATTAAATCAGCCCCAGCATTTT.

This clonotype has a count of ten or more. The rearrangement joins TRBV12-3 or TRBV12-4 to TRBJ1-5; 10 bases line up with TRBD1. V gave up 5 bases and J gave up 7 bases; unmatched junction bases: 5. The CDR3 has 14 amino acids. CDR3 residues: CASSRQGARQPQHF. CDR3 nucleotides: TGTGCCAGCAGTCGACAGGGGGCTCGGCAGCCCCAGCATTTT.

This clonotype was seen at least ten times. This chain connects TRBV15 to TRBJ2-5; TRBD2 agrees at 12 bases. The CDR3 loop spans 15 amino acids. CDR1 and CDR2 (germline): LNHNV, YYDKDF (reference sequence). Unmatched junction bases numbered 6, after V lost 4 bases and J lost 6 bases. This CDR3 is CATSTMTSGRKTQYF. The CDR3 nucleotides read TGTGCCACCAGCACAATGACTAGCGGGAGAAAGACCCAGTACTTC. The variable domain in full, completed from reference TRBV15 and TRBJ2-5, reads DAMVIQNPRYQVTQFGKPVTLSCSQTLNHNVMYWYQQKSSQAPKLLFHYYDKDFNNEADTPDNFQSRRPNTSFCFLDIRSPGLGDTAMYLCATSTMTSGRKTQYFGPGTRLLVL.

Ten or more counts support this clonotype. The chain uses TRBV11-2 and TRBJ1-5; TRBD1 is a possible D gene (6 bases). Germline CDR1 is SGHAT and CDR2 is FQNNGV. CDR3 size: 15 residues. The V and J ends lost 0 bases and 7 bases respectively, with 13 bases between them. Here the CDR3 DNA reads TGTGCCAGCAGCTTAGACGGGGGGGCATTGCAGCCCCAGCATTTT. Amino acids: CASSLDGGALQPQHF.

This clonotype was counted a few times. The CDR3 sequence is CASSQDVLTSGSSDEQFF. CDR3 bases: TGTGCCAGCAGCCAAGACGTCCTAACTAGCGGGAGTAGCGATGAGCAGTTCTTC. This sequence joins TRBV3-1 and TRBJ2-1, with 11 positions matching TRBD2. CDR3 length: 18 amino acids. Unmatched junction bases numbered 12, after V lost 0 bases and J lost 8 bases. Germline assignment: CDR1 LGHDT and CDR2 YNNKEL (reference sequence).

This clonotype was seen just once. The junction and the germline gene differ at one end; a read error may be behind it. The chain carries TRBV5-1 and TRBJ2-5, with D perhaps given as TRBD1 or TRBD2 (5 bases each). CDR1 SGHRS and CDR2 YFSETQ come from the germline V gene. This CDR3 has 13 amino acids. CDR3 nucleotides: TGCACCAGCGGCCCGGGGCCACAAGAGACCCAGTACTTC. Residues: CTSGPGPQETQYF.

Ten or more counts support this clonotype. The CDR3 here is CASSPVGSLIVAKNIQYF. CDR3 sequence (DNA): TGTGCCAGCAGCCCCGTAGGCTCCCTGATCGTAGCCAAAAACATTCAGTACTTC. V gene TRBV12-3 or TRBV12-4 combines with J gene TRBJ2-4; D is ambiguous. V gave up 6 bases and J gave up 0 bases, with 21 bases separating them. The CDR3 sequence is 18 residues long.

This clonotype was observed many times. CDR3 protein: CSVEGGLDTEAFF. Written as DNA, the CDR3 is TGCAGCGTTGAAGGTGGACTGGACACTGAAGCTTTCTTT. The chain uses TRBV29-1 and TRBJ1-1; D is undetermined. Germline values: CDR1 SQVTM, CDR2 ANQGSEA. V dropped 1 base and J dropped 3 bases, with 9 bases sitting between them. The CDR3 runs 13 residues.

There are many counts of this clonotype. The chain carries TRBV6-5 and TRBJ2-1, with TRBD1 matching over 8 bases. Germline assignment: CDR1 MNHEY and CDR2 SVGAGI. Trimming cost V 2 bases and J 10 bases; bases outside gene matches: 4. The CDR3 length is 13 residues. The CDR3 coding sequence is TGTGCCAGCAGTTACGGGACAGGATGGGAGCAGTTCTTC. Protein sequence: CASSYGTGWEQFF.

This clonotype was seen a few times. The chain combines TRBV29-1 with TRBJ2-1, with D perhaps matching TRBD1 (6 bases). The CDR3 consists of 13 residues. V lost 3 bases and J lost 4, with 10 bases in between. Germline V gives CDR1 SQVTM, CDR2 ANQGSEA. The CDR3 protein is CSVDADRYNEQFF. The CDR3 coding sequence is TGCAGCGTTGACGCGGACAGATACAATGAGCAGTTCTTC.

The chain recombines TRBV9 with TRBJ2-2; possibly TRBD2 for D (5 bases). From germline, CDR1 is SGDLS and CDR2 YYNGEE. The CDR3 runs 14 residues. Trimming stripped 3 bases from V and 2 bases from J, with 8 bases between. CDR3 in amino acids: CASSAGINTGELFF. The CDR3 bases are TGTGCCAGCAGCGCCGGGATCAACACCGGGGAGCTGTTTTTT.

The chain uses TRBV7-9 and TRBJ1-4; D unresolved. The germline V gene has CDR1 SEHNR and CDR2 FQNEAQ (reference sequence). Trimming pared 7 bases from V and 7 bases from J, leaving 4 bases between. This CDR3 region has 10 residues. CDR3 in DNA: TGTGCCAGCATGGGTGAAAAACTGTTTTTT. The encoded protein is CASMGEKLFF.

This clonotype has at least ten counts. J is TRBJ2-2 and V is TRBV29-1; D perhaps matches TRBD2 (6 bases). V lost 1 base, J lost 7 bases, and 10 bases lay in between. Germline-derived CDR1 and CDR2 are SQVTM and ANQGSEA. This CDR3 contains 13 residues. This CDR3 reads CSVEGREFGELFF. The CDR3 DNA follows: TGCAGCGTTGAAGGGAGGGAGTTCGGGGAGCTGTTTTTT.

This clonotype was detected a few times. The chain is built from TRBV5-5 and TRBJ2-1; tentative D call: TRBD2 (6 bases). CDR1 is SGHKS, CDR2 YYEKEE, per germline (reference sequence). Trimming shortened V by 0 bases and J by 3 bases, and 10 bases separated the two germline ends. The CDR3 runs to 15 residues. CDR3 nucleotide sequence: TGTGCCAGCAGCTTGGACGGGAGCCTCTACAATGAGCAGTTCTTC. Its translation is CASSLDGSLYNEQFF.

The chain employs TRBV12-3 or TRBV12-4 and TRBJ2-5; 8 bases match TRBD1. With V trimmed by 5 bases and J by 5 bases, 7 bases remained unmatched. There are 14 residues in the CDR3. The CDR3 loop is CASSRPGGGETQYF. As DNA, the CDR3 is TGTGCCAGCAGTCGCCCAGGGGGCGGTGAGACCCAGTACTTC.

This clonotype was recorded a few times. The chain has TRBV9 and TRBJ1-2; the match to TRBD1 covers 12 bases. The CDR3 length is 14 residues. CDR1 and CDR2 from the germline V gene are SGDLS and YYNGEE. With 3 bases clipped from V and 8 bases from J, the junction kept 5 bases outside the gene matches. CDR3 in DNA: TGTGCCAGCAGCGCCGGGACAGGGGGCATCGGCTACACCTTC. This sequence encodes CASSAGTGGIGYTF.

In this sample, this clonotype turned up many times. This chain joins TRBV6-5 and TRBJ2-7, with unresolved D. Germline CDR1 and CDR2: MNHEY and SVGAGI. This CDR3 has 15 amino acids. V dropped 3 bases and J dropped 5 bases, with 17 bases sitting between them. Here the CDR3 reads CASSYEGQFANEQYF. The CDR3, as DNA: TGTGCCAGCAGTTATGAAGGCCAGTTCGCCAACGAGCAGTACTTC.

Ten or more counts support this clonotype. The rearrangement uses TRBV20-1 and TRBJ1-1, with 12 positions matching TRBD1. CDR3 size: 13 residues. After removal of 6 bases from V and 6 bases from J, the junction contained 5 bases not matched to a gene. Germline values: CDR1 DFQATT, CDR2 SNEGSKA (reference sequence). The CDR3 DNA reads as TGCAGTGCCTACGGGACAGGGGGCCCTGAAGCTTTCTTT. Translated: CSAYGTGGPEAFF.

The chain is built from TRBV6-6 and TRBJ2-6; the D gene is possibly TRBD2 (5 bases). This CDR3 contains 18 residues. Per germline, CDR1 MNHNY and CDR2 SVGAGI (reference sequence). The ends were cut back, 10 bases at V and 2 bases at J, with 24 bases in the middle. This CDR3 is CATVRRARGSTGANVLTF. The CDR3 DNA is TGTGCCACGGTACGCCGGGCCCGGGGTTCAACTGGGGCCAACGTCCTGACTTTC.

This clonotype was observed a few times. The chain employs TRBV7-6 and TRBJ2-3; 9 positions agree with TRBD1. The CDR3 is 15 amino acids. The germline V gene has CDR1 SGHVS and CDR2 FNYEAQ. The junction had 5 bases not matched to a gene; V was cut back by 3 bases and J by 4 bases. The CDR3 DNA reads TGTGCCAGCAGCTTCCGGGACAGGGCCTCAGATACGCAGTATTTT. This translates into CASSFRDRASDTQYF.

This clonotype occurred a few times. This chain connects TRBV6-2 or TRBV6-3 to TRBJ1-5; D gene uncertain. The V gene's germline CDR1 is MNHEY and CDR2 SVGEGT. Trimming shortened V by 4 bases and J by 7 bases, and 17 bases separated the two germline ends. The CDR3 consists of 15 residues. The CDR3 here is CASSWRQQRNQPQHF. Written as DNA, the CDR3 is TGTGCCAGCAGTTGGCGGCAGCAACGGAACCAGCCCCAGCATTTT.

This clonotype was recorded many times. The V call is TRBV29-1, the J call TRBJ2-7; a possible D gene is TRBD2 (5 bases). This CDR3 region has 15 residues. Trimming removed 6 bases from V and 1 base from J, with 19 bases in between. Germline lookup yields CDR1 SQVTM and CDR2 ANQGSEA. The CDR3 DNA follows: TGCAGCGTGTCCCCGGGAAAGTGGGATTCCTACGAGCAGTACTTC. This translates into CSVSPGKWDSYEQYF.

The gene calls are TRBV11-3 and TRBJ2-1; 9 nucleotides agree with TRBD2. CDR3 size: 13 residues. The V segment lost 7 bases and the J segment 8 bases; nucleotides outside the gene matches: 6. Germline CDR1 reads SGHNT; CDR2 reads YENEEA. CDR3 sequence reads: CASTGTSRHEQFF. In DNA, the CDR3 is TGTGCCAGCACCGGGACTAGCAGGCATGAGCAGTTCTTC.

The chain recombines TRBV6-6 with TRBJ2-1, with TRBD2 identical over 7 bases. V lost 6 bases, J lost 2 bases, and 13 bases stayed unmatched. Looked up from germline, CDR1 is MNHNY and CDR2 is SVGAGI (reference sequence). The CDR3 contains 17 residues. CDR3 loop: CASSPIWGGSAYNEQFF. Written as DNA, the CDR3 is TGTGCCAGCAGCCCAATTTGGGGCGGGAGTGCCTACAATGAGCAGTTCTTC.

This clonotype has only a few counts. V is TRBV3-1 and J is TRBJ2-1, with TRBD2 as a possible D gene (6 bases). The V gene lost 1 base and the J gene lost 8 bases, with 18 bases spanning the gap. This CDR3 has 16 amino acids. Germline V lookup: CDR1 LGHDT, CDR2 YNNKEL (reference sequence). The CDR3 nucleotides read TGTGCCAGCAGCCAAGTCGGAGTGGCTAGCGATTATGAGCAGTTCTTC. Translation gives CASSQVGVASDYEQFF.

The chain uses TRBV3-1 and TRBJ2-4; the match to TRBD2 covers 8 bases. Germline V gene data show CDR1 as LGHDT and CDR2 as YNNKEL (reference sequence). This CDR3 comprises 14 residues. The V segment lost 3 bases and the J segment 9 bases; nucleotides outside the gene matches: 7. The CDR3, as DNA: TGTGCCAGCAGCCAGGGCCGGGGGGGAGGCATTCAGTACTTC. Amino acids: CASSQGRGGGIQYF.

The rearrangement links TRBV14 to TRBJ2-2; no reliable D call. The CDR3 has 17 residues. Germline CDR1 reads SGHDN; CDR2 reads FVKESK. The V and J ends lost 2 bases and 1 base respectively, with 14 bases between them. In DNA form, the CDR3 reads TGTGCCAGCAGCCAAATAAGTCGCTTGGGGAACACCGGGGAGCTGTTTTTT. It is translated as CASSQISRLGNTGELFF.

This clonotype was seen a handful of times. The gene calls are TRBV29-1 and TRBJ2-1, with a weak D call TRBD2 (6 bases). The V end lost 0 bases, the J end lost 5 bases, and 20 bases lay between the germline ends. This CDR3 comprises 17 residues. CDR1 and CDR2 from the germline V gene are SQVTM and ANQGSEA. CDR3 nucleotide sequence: TGCAGCGTTGAAGATCGGCCGGAGAAGCGGGCGGACAATGAGCAGTTCTTC. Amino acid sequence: CSVEDRPEKRADNEQFF.